This T cell receptor (beta chain) originates from a study of shared clonotypes between healthy human individuals. The assay was immunoSEQ multiplex PCR, and TCRdb's table has in-frame clones only and misses some. This sample yields over a million clones, of which around 78% are seen a single time; more than 0.5% belongs to the top ten. Sequenced: memory CD4+ T cells from PBMCs. Described subset: CD45RA-negative fraction. This receptor was obtained from a man between 18 and 35 years old in good health. Some clones in this sample may be carry-over from other donors' samples.

The CDR3 reads CASSSGTANEQFF. CDR3 nucleotides: TGTGCCAGCAGCTCAGGGACTGCCAATGAGCAGTTCTTC. This sequence joins TRBV7-9 and TRBJ2-1; D may be TRBD2 (6 bases). There are 13 residues in the CDR3. CDR1 is SEHNR and CDR2 is FQNEAQ in the germline V gene (reference sequence). The V end was cut by 4 bases, the J end by 6 bases, with 10 bases between.